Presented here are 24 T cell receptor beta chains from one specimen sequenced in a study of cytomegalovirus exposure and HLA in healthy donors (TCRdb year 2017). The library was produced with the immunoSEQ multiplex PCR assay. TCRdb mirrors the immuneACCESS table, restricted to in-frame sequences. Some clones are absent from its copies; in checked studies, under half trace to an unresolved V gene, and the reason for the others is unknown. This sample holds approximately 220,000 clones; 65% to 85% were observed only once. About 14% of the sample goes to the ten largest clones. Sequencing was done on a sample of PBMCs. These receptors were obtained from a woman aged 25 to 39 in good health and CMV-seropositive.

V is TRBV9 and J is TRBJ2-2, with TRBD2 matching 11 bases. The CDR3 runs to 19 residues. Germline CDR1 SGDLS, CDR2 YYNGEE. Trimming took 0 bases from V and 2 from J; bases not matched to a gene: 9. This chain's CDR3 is CASSVGLLAGVPNTGELFF. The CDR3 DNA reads TGTGCCAGCAGCGTAGGGCTACTAGCGGGAGTACCAAACACCGGGGAGCTGTTTTTT. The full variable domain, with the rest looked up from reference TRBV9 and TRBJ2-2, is DSGVTQTPKHLITATGQRVTLRCSPRSGDLSVYWYQQSLDQGLQFLIQYYNGEERAKGNILERFSAQQFPDLHSELNLSSLELGDSALYFCASSVGLLAGVPNTGELFFGEGSRLTVL.

The CDR3 sequence is CASSEAIGTGAGEQYF. CDR3 in DNA: TGTGCCAGCAGTGAAGCCATCGGGACAGGGGCCGGAGAGCAGTACTTC. The chain uses TRBV6-1 and TRBJ2-7, with TRBD1 identical over 10 bases. V shed 0 bases, J shed 7 bases, and the junction held 9 bases outside the gene matches. CDR1 is MNHNS, CDR2 SASEGT, per germline. This CDR3 comprises 16 residues.

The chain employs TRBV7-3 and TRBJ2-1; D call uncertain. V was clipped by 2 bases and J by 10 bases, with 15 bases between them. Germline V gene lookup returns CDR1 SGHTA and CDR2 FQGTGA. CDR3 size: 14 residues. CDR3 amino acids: CASSLDPSQQEQFF. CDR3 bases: TGTGCCAGCAGCTTAGATCCCTCCCAACAAGAGCAGTTCTTC.

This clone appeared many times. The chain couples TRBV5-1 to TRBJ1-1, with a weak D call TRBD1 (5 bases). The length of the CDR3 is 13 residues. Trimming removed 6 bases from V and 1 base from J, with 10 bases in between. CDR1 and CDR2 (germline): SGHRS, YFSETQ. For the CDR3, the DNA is TGCGCCAGCACAAGGGACGCGAACACTGAAGCTTTCTTT. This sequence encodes CASTRDANTEAFF.

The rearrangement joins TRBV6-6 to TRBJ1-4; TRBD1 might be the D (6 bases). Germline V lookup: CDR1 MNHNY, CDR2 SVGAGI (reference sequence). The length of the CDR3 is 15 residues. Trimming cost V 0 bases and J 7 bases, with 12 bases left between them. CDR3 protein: CASSYSDRSGEKLFF. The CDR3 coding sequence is TGTGCCAGCAGTTACTCTGACAGGTCGGGTGAAAAACTGTTTTTT.

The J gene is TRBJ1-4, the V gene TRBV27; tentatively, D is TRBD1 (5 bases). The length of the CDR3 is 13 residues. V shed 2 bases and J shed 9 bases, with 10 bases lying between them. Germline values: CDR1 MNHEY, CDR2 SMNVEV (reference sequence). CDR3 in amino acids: CASSLARAQKLFF. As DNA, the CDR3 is TGTGCCAGCAGTTTAGCCAGGGCCCAAAAACTGTTTTTT.

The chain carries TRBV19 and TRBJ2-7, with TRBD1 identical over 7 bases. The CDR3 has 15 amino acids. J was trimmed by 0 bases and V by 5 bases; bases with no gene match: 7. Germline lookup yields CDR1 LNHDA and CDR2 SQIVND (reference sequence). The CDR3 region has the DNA TGTGCCAGTAGTCCCCCAGACAGGGACTCCTACGAGCAGTACTTC. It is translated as CASSPPDRDSYEQYF.

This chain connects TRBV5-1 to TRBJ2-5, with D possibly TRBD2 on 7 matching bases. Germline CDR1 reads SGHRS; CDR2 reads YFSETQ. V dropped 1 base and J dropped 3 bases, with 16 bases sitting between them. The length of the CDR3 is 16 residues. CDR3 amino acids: CASSLRAGATKETQYF. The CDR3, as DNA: TGCGCCAGCAGCTTGCGGGCGGGGGCGACTAAAGAGACCCAGTACTTC.

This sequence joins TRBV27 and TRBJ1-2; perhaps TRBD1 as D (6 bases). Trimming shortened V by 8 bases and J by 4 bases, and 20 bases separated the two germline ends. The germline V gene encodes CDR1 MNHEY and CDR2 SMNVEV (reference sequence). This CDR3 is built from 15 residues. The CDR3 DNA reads TGTGCCAGCGGAATTAAGATGGGGGGCCTCTATGGCTACACCTTC. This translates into CASGIKMGGLYGYTF.

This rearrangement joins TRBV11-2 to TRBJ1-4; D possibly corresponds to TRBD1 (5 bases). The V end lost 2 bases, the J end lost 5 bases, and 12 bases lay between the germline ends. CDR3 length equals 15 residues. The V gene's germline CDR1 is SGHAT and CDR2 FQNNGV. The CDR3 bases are TGTGCCAGCAGCTTATTAGGTGGACACAATGAAAAACTGTTTTTT. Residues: CASSLLGGHNEKLFF.

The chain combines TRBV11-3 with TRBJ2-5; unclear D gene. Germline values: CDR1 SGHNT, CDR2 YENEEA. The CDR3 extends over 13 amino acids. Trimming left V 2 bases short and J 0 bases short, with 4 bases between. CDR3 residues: CASSLSDQETQYF. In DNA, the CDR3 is TGTGCCAGCAGCTTATCAGACCAAGAGACCCAGTACTTC.

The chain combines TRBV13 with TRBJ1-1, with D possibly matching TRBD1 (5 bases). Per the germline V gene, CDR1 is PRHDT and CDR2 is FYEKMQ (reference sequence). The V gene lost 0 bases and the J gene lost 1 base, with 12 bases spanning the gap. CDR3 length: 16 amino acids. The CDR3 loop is CASSLGYGHRNTEAFF. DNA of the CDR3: TGTGCCAGCAGCTTAGGATATGGACACAGGAACACTGAAGCTTTCTTT.

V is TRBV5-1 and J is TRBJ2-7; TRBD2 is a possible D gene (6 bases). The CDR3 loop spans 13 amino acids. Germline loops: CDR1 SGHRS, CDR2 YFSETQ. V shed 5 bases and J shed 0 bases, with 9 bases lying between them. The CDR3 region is CASRGSGSYEQYF. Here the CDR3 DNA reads TGCGCCAGCAGGGGTAGCGGCTCCTACGAGCAGTACTTC.

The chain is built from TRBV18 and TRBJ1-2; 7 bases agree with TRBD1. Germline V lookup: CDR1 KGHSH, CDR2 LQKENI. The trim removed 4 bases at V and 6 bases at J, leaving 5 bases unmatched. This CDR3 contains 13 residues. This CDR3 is CASSRQGMDGYTF. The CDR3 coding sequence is TGTGCCAGCTCACGACAGGGAATGGATGGCTACACCTTC.

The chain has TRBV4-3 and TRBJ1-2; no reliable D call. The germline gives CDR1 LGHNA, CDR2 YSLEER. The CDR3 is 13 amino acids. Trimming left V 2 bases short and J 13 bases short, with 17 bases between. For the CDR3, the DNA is TGCGCCAGCAGCCAAAGTCGCCGCAATGCCTGCACCTTC. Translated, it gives CASSQSRRNACTF.

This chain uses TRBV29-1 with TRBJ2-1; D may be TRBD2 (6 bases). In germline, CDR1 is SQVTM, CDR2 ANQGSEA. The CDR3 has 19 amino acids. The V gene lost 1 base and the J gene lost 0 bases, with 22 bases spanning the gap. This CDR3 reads CSVEGKLGLTLSSYNEQFF. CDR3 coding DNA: TGCAGCGTTGAAGGAAAGCTGGGACTGACTTTAAGCTCCTACAATGAGCAGTTCTTC.

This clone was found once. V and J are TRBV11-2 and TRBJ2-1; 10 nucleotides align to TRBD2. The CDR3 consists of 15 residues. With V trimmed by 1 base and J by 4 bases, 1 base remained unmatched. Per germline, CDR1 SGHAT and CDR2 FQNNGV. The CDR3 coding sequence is TGTGCCAGCAGCTTAGTTAGCGGGGGGTACAATGAGCAGTTCTTC. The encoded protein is CASSLVSGGYNEQFF.

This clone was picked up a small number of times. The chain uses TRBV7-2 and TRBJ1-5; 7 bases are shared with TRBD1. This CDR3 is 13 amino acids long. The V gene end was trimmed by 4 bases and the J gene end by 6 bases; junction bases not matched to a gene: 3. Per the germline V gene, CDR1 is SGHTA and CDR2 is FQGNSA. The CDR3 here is CASSYDRVQPQHF. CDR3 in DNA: TGTGCCAGCAGCTATGACAGGGTTCAGCCCCAGCATTTT.

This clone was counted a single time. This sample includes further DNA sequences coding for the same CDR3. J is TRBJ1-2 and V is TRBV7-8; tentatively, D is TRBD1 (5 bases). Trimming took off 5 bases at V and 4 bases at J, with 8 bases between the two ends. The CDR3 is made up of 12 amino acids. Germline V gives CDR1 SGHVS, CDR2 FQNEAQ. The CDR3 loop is CASSPGSYGYTF. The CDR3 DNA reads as TGTGCCAGCAGCCCAGGGTCCTATGGCTACACCTTC.

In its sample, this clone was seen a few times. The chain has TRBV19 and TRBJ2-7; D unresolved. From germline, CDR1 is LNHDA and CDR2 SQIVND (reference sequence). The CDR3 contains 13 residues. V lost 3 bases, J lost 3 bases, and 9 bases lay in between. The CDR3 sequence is CASSMRLNYEQYF. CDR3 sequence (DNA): TGTGCCAGTAGTATGCGGCTTAACTACGAGCAGTACTTC.

Here the CDR3 DNA reads TGCGCCAGCAGCTTGGCGGAATACTATGGCTACACCTTC. It translates to CASSLAEYYGYTF. This rearrangement joins TRBV5-1 to TRBJ1-2; unclear D gene. From germline, CDR1 is SGHRS and CDR2 YFSETQ. There are 13 residues in the CDR3. Deletions cut 0 bases from V and 3 bases from J, with 6 bases between.

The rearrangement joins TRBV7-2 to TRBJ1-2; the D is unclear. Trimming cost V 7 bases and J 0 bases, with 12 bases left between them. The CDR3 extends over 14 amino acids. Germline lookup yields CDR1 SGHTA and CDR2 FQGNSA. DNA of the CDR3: TGTGCCAGCACCCCGAGATTAACTAACTATGGCTACACCTTC. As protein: CASTPRLTNYGYTF.

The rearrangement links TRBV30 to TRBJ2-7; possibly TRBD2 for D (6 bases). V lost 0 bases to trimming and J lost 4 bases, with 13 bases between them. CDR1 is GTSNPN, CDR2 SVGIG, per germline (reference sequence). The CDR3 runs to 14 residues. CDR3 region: CAWSVQAGGYEQYF. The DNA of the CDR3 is TGTGCCTGGAGTGTACAGGCAGGAGGGTACGAGCAGTACTTC.

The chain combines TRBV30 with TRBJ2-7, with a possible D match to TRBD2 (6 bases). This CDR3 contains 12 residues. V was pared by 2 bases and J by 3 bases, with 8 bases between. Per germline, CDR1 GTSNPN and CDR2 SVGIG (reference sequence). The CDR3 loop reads CAWSFSGYEQYF. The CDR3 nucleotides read TGTGCCTGGAGTTTTAGCGGCTACGAGCAGTACTTC.